One and the same sample provided the 10 T cell receptor beta chains below, sequenced in a study of T-cell reconstitution after alpha-beta-depleted transplantation in children. Unique molecular identifiers were incorporated into the prepared TCRbeta library. TCRdb reprocessed the PCR reads with MiXCR, giving one entry per CDR3 protein. The sample has around 300,000 distinct CDR3 sequences, roughly 25% seen once. The sample in question was PBMCs, mostly from graft donor cells, obtained 180 days after TCRalphabeta/CD19-depleted stem cell transplant. The receptors come from a male patient between 10 and 17 years old who had a stem cell transplant for acute lymphoblastic leukemia, so the T cells may come from the graft donor.

The chain has TRBV7-2 and TRBJ2-5, with 8 bases aligning to TRBD2. The CDR3 length is 16 residues. V gave up 2 bases and J gave up 5 bases; unmatched junction bases: 10. Germline values: CDR1 SGHTA, CDR2 FQGNSA. The CDR3 nucleotides read TGTGCCAGCAGCTTAACGGGGCGGGGGGCAAGGGAGACCCAGTACTTC. Amino acids: CASSLTGRGARETQYF.

The chain uses TRBV18 and TRBJ2-1, with 9 bases that match TRBD2. CDR3 length: 17 residues. V dropped 2 bases and J dropped 2; count of bases not matched to a gene: 7. Germline V gene lookup returns CDR1 KGHSH and CDR2 LQKENI. CDR3 in DNA: TGTGCCAGCTCACCAGCGCCTAGCGGGAACCCCTACAATGAGCAGTTCTTC. Translated, it gives CASSPAPSGNPYNEQFF.

The chain employs TRBV7-8 and TRBJ2-1, with a tentative D call TRBD1 (5 bases). Trimming took 1 base from V and 8 from J, leaving 12 bases between them. From germline, CDR1 is SGHVS and CDR2 FQNEAQ. CDR3 size: 14 residues. CDR3 residues: CASSLGGRVDEQFF. CDR3 DNA: TGTGCCAGCAGCTTAGGGGGCAGGGTGGATGAGCAGTTCTTC.

This clonotype was seen more than once but under ten times. The chain couples TRBV20-1 to TRBJ2-7, with TRBD1 matching over 8 bases. The CDR3 totals 15 residues. Germline V gene sequence: CDR1 DFQATT, CDR2 SNEGSKA (reference sequence). V gave up 6 bases and J gave up 0 bases; unmatched junction bases: 10. The CDR3: CSADPDRGLSYEQYF. The DNA of the CDR3 is TGCAGTGCCGACCCTGACAGGGGTCTCTCCTACGAGCAGTACTTC.

Note on this clonotype: Mismatch with germline at one junction end may stem from a read error. This rearrangement joins TRBV5-6 to TRBJ2-1; 7 nucleotides match TRBD2. The CDR3 covers 18 residues. The germline V gene encodes CDR1 SGHDT and CDR2 YYEEEE. The CDR3, as DNA: TGTGCCAGCACTAACGGGGGGAGTGTGGCAAGCTCCTACAATGAGCAGTTATTC. Protein sequence: CASTNGGSVASSYNEQLF.

The chain has TRBV3-1 and TRBJ1-1; D remains unclear. The V and J ends lost 4 bases and 7 bases respectively, with 19 bases between them. The CDR3 length is 15 residues. Looked up from germline, CDR1 is LGHDT and CDR2 is YNNKEL (reference sequence). The CDR3 is CASSPPPGITGEAFF. For the CDR3, the DNA is TGTGCCAGCAGCCCACCTCCGGGGATAACGGGTGAAGCTTTCTTT. The full variable domain, completed using reference TRBV3-1 and TRBJ1-1, is DTAVSQTPKYLVTQMGNDKSIKCEQNLGHDTMYWYKQDSKKFLKIMFSYNNKELIINETVPNRFSPKSPDKAHLNLHINSLELGDSAVYFCASSPPPGITGEAFFGQGTRLTVV.

This clonotype was counted many times. The V and J genes are TRBV20-1 and TRBJ2-7; D is perhaps TRBD2 (7 bases). V was clipped by 0 bases and J by 3 bases, with 12 bases between them. Looked up from germline, CDR1 is DFQATT and CDR2 is SNEGSKA (reference sequence). This CDR3 is built from 14 residues. For the CDR3, the DNA is TGCAGTGCTAGAGAGGCGGGGGCGAGCTACGAGCAGTACTTC. Translating gives CSAREAGASYEQYF.

V is TRBV4-1 and J is TRBJ2-1, with unresolved D. The CDR3 runs 15 residues. V lost 2 bases and J lost 5, with 13 bases in between. Germline lookup yields CDR1 MGHRA and CDR2 YSYEKL. CDR3 sequence reads: CASSQTILNHNEQFF. The CDR3 nucleotides read TGCGCCAGCAGCCAAACGATCTTAAACCACAATGAGCAGTTCTTC.

The rearrangement links TRBV6-2 or TRBV6-3 to TRBJ2-1, with 14 bases identical to TRBD2. The CDR3 covers 15 residues. Germline values: CDR1 MNHEY, CDR2 SVGEGT. J lost 7 bases, V lost 7 bases, and 6 bases had no gene match. CDR3 nucleotide sequence: TGTGCCAGCATCCGACTAGCGGGAGGGCCAAATGAGCAGTTCTTC. Translated, it gives CASIRLAGGPNEQFF.

The rearrangement joins TRBV2 to TRBJ1-1; D possibly corresponds to TRBD1 (6 bases). This CDR3 is 13 amino acids long. V lost 6 bases to trimming and J lost 3 bases, with 11 bases between them. The germline gives CDR1 SNHLY, CDR2 FYNNEI. For the CDR3, the DNA is TGTGCCAGCAGACAGGGAGAATACACTGAAGCTTTCTTT. Translating gives CASRQGEYTEAFF. Combining the CDR3 with reference TRBV2 and TRBJ1-1 gives the whole variable domain EPEVTQTPSHQVTQMGQEVILRCVPISNHLYFYWYRQILGQKVEFLVSFYNNEISEKSEIFDDQFSVERPDGSNFTLKIRSTKLEDSAMYFCASRQGEYTEAFFGQGTRLTVV.